This T cell receptor beta chain stems from a study of vaccination effects on CD4 cells after COVID-19. Study background: The participants, recipients of two vaccine doses, got either BNT162b2 or mRNA-1273. Regarding the study as a whole: Convalescent patients in the study were few, and early post-infection timepoints were absent.

Before sequencing, viral peptide pools were used by the ViraFEST assay to expand antigen-specific CD4+ T cells. It was after approximately 10 days of culture that CD4+ T cells were isolated. Having tested negative for nucleocapsid antibodies, the vaccine recipients showed no prior SARS-CoV-2 infection. The culture medium for two million PBMC per well included 10 IU/ml IL-2 and 9 to 10 ug/ml peptides. The method was immunoSEQ multiplex PCR; TCRdb's version includes in-frame clones alone and lacks a portion of them. The sample includes about 38,000 clones, 70% of them seen just once. Trimming took 5 bases from V and 10 from J; bases not matched to a gene: 13. The CDR3 contains 15 residues. Germline CDR1 reads MDHEN; CDR2 reads SYDVKM. Remarks on this clone: Antigen: not known.

This receptor was taken from a human donor who received a COVID-19 vaccine. This chain joins TRBV28 and TRBJ1-4, with 7 bases that match TRBD1. Sequencing was performed on CD4+ T cells from PBMCs cultured with SARS-CoV-2 spike peptides, taken before COVID-19 vaccination. CDR3 nucleotide sequence: TGTGCCAGCAGTAGAGGACAGGCCAGGGTTAGAAAACTGTTTTTT. This sequence encodes CASSRGQARVRKLFF.